This T cell receptor beta chain was identified in a study of shared clonotypes between healthy human individuals. In the study overall: Aged between 18 and 49, the donors were a couple of women and a few men. Study-wide results and caveats: Among donors, the sharing of clonotypes was expected to be influenced by sequencing depth.

CDR1 is SGHRS, CDR2 YFSETQ, per germline. J gave up 5 bases and V 5 bases, and 5 bases lay outside the gene matches. This CDR3 comprises 14 residues. This table comes from immunoSEQ multiplex PCR, and its TCRdb copy is limited to in-frame clones, with some not included. The sample has more than 80,000 clones, less than 80% seen once; the top ten hold more than 40%. This clone was counted between two and nine times. The target antigen is unknown. This receptor was identified in a man younger than 40 in good health. This chain connects TRBV5-1 to TRBJ2-3; 10 nucleotides line up with TRBD1. The sample taken for sequencing was memory CD8+ T cells sorted from blood. The subset: CD45RO+ cells pooled with CCR7-negative TemRA cells. The CDR3 loop is CASRSGTGEDTQYF. The CDR3 nucleotides read TGCGCCAGCAGGTCCGGGACAGGGGAAGATACGCAGTATTTT.